The entry that follows covers one TCR beta chain sequence. Its specific antigen is unknown. No much larger clone is present one base from it, and per-base qualities are unavailable. Reading the germline V gene gives CDR1 SGHRS and CDR2 YFSETQ. From the cysteine through the phenylalanine, the CDR3 covers 14 amino acids. Only the CDR3 DNA is retained, 42 bases long and in frame from the first base. Clipping removes 3 bases from V and 5 bases from J, with 0 as the unmatched junction base count. Genomic DNA was extracted from sorted cells with the QIAGEN DNeasy Blood and Tissue Kit for TCRbeta CDR3 sequencing. Through immunoSEQ, high-throughput TCRbeta CDR3 sequencing was done commercially, including PCR amplification with internal controls and bias correction. Per the authors' processing: A unique productive TCRbeta sequence was defined by the CDR3 nucleotide sequence when primers matched, and otherwise by the CDR3 amino acid sequence together with the Vbeta and Jbeta genes. To correct sorting error, sequences shared between sorted populations at a frequency ratio of 2:1 or less were removed; the rest were assigned to the higher population. A sequence was defined as donor-reactive if the sequence was expanded at least 5-fold in CFSE-low cells compared with unstimulated cells and had a frequency of at least 0.01% in CFSE-low cells. Repertoire divergence was quantified by Jensen-Shannon divergence using the top 100 TCRbeta sequences ranked by frequency. For samples with multiple sequencing runs, sorting error was corrected in each run separately before the runs were combined. TCRdb retrieved this table from immuneACCESS and kept in-frame rearrangements only. Not all clones are present; in checked studies, unresolved V genes account for under half, and no reason is known for the remainder. The V and J calls and clone size come from that table; D and trimming were worked out from the DNA. In all, the sample holds about 81,000 clones, and over 75% of those were seen once. The ten largest account for 1.5% to 2% of the sample.

This entry belongs to a study of Tregs in tolerant kidney transplant recipients (dated by TCRdb to 2018 to 2020). For the study in its entirety: The study used TCRbeta sequencing to identify donor-specific regulatory T cells before combined kidney and bone marrow transplantation, then tracked those cells after transplant. Here is what the overall study found, with its caveats: In tolerant patients, donor-specific Tregs expanded more than Tregs overall, which suggests antigen-driven rather than nonspecific expansion. Biological reproducibility was not directly addressed, though technical replication error appeared minimal. Expanding Tregs with activated donor B cells appeared to identify the most biologically relevant and donor-specific TCRbeta repertoire. For some patients, the PCR primers changed as time went on, which meant samples from those patients could not be compared with one another at the nucleotide level. The study was constrained by small patient numbers, and validation of the findings is required in larger populations and under other immunosuppression protocols.

The transplants used related donors with nonmyeloablative bone marrow transplantation, and mixed chimerism in the human trials was transient. Unstimulated Tregs (CD4+CD25+CD127-), CD4+ non-Tregs (CD4+CD25-), CD4 and CD8 cells were FACS-sorted from thawed PBMCs. Patients were 4 combined kidney and bone marrow transplant recipients from the ITN036ST trial, and only these trial subjects had samples available. Healthy control blood was processed to PBMCs with a Ficoll density gradient and then cryopreserved, whereas patient PBMCs were collected both before and after transplant. The TCR was taken from a human patient who received a combined kidney and bone marrow transplant. After a transplant, certain T cells may trace back to the graft donor. This sample comprised CD4+ T cells from blood (PBMCs), obtained 24 months after the transplant. In this chain, TRBV5-1 is recombined with TRBJ2-2; 11 central nucleotides agree with TRBD2. In nucleotide form, the sequence is TGCGCCAGCAGCTGGACTAGCGGGACCGGGGAGCTGTTTTTT. Translation gives CASSWTSGTGELFF. The full variable domain, with segments outside the CDR3 supplied by the reference TRBV5-1 and TRBJ2-2 proteins, appears as KAGVTQTPRYLIKTRGQQVTLSCSPISGHRSVSWYQQTPGQGLQFLFEYFSETQRNKGNFPGRFSGRQFSNSRSEMNVSTLELGDSALYLCASSWTSGTGELFFGEGSRLTVL.